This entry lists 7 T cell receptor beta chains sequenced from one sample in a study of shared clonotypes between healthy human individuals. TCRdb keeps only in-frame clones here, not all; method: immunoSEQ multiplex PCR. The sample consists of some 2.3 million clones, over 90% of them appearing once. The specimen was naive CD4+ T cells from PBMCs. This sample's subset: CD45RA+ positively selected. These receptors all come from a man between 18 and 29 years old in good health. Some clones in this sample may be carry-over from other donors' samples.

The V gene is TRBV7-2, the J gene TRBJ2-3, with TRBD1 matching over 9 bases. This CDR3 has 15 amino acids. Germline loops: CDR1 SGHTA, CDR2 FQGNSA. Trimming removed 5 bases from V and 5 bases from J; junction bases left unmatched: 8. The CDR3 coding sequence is TGTGCCAGCAGCCCCGACAGGGGGAAGAGAGATACGCAGTATTTT. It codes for CASSPDRGKRDTQYF. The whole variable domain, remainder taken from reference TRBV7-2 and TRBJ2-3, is GAGVSQSPSNKVTEKGKDVELRCDPISGHTALYWYRQSLGQGLEFLIYFQGNSAPDKSGLPSDRFSAERTGGSVSTLTIQRTQQEDSAVYLCASSPDRGKRDTQYFGPGTRLTVL.

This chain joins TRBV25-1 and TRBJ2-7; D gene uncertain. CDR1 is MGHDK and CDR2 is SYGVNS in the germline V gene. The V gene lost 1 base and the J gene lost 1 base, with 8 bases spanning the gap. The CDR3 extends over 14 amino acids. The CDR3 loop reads CASSESVSSYEQYF. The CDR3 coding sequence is TGTGCCAGCAGTGAATCTGTCAGTTCCTACGAGCAGTACTTC.

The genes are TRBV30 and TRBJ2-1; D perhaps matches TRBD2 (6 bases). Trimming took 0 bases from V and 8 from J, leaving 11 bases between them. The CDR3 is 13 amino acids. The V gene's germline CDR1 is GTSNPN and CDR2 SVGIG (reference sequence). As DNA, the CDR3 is TGTGCCTGGAGTGTACTAGGGAGGTATGAGCAGTTCTTC. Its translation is CAWSVLGRYEQFF.

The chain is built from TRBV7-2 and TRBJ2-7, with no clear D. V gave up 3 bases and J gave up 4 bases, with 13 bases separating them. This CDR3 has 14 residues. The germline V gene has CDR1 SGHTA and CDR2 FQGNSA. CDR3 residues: CASSLTDRGYEQYF. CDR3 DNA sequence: TGTGCCAGCAGCTTGACGGACCGAGGTTACGAGCAGTACTTC.

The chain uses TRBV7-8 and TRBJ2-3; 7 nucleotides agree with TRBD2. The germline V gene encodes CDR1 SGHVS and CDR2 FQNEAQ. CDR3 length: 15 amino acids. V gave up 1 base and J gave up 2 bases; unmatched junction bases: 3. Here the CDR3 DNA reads TGTGCCAGCAGCTTAGACGCGGGAGTCACAGATACGCAGTATTTT. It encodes CASSLDAGVTDTQYF.

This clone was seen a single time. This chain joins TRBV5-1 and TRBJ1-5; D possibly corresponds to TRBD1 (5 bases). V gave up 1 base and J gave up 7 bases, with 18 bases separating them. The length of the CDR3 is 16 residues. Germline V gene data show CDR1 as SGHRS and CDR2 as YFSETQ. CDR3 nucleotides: TGCGCCAGCAGCTTGCTACCGGGACTCGAAGGCCAGCCCCAGCATTTT. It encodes CASSLLPGLEGQPQHF.

In nucleotides, the CDR3 is TGTGCCAGCAGCCGAGGACGGACAGATACGCAGTATTTT. This translates into CASSRGRTDTQYF. The chain couples TRBV11-2 to TRBJ2-3; D not certain. V gave up 5 bases and J gave up 3 bases, with 9 bases separating them. The germline V gene has CDR1 SGHAT and CDR2 FQNNGV. The CDR3 is 13 residues long.